The T cell receptor (beta chain) under discussion was sequenced for a study of OX40 agonist ivuxolimab in advanced cancers. About the research overall: The patients received agonistic anti-OX40 (CD134) antibody ivuxolimab. Dose-escalation patients suffered from hepatocellular carcinoma, melanoma, renal cell or head and neck cancer.

Profiling relied on immunoSEQ multiplex PCR, and the TCRdb table lists in-frame clones only, not all of them. The data show 70,000 to 95,000 clones, 87% seen once. Remarks on this clone: Its antigen remains unknown.

Overall study results and limits: Among the nonresponders, some also had low normalized T-cell clonal expansion. CD4+ T cells averaged fewer expanded clones than CD8+ T cells.

The CDR3 sequence is 14 residues long. V was clipped by 3 bases and J by 4 bases; unmatched bases: 5. Germline CDR1 reads LNHDA; CDR2 reads SQIVND (reference sequence). The starting material was CD4+ or CD8+ T cells sorted from blood, obtained in a trial of the OX40 agonist ivuxolimab. The chain uses TRBV19 and TRBJ1-1, with TRBD1 identical over 7 bases. The source is an adult with an advanced solid tumor such as melanoma, head and neck, liver or kidney cancer. The CDR3 DNA sequence: TGTGCCAGTAGTATTGGCAGGGGGGGCACTGAAGCTTTCTTT. Residues: CASSIGRGGTEAFF.